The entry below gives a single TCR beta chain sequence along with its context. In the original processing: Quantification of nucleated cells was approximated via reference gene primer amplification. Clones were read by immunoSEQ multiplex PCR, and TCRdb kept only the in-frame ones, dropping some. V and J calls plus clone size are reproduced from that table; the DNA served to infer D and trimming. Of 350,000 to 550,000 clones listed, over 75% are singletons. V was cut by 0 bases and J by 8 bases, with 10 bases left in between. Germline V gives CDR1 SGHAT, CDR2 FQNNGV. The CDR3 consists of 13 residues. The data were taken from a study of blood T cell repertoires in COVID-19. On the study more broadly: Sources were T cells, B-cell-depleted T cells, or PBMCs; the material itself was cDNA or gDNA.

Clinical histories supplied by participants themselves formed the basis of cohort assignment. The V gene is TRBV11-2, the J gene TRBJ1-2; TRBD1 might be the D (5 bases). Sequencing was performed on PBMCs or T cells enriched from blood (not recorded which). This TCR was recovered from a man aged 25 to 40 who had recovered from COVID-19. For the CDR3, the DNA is TGTGCCAGCAGCTTAGATCGGGGGGACGGCTACACCTTC. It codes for CASSLDRGDGYTF.